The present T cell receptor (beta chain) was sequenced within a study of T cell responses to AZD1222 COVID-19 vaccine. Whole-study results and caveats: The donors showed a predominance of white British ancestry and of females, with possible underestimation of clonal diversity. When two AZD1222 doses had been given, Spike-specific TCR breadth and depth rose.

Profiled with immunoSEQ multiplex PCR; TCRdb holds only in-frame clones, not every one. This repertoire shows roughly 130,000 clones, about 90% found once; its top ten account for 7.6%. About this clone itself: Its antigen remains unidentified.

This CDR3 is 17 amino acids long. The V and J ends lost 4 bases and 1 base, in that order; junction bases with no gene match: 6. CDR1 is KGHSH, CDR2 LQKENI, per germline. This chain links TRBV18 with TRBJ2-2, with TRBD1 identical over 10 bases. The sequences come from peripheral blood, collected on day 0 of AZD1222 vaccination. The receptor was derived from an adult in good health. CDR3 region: CASSQTGTGVNTGELFF. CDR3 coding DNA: TGTGCCAGCTCACAAACCGGGACAGGGGTGAACACCGGGGAGCTGTTTTTT.